The 29 T cell receptor beta chains below all came from one sample that was sequenced in a study of T-cell memory formation after mild COVID-19. TCRdb analysed the 5' RACE reads with MiXCR anew, one entry per CDR3 protein. The data contain under 200,000 distinct CDR3 sequences, approximately 12% of them seen just once; the ten biggest clones take up approximately 3.3%. Sequencing was carried out using PBMCs or a T cell subset sorted from them (not recorded which). The origin of the receptors is a man younger than 30 who had mild COVID-19 (a few samples of this study predate the infection). Cell type and time point are not known.

There are a few counts of this clonotype. V gene TRBV5-1 combines with J gene TRBJ2-1, with D possibly being TRBD1 (5 bases). The CDR3 is 16 residues long. Trimming stripped 4 bases from V and 0 bases from J, with 14 bases between. Germline CDR1 is SGHRS and CDR2 is YFSETQ. CDR3 sequence: CASSIDRRSSYNEQFF. The CDR3 DNA sequence: TGCGCCAGCAGCATCGACAGACGGAGCTCCTACAATGAGCAGTTCTTC.

In this sample, this clonotype turned up a few times. The chain has TRBV5-1 and TRBJ2-7; TRBD1 is a possible D gene (6 bases). Germline V gives CDR1 SGHRS, CDR2 YFSETQ. The V gene lost 4 bases and the J gene lost 2 bases, with 13 bases spanning the gap. This CDR3 has 14 residues. The CDR3 nucleotides read TGCGCCAGCAGCATGACAGGTGGCCCCTACGAGCAGTACTTC. Amino acid sequence: CASSMTGGPYEQYF.

In this sample, this clonotype turned up a few times. The chain links TRBV6-2 or TRBV6-3 to TRBJ2-2; D remains unclear. CDR3 size: 13 residues. Per the germline V gene, CDR1 is MNHEY and CDR2 is SVGEGT. Trimming took 2 bases from V and 1 from J, leaving 2 bases between them. The CDR3 DNA is TGTGCCAGCAGTTACGTGAACACCGGGGAGCTGTTTTTT. Translation: CASSYVNTGELFF.

This chain links TRBV7-2 with TRBJ2-1; 7 bases line up with TRBD2. V was pared by 4 bases and J by 4 bases, with 1 base of the junction left unmatched. CDR1 and CDR2 (germline): SGHTA, FQGNSA. This CDR3 has 13 residues. Written as DNA, the CDR3 is TGTGCCAGCAGCTCCGGGGGGTACAATGAGCAGTTCTTC. Its protein product is CASSSGGYNEQFF.

The rearrangement joins TRBV29-1 to TRBJ1-1; a possible D gene is TRBD1 (5 bases). The CDR3 length is 13 residues. The V end was cut by 6 bases, the J end by 0 bases, with 11 bases between. Germline-derived CDR1 and CDR2 are SQVTM and ANQGSEA. As DNA, the CDR3 is TGCAGCGTGGCGGGACGGATGAACACTGAAGCTTTCTTT. Encoded protein: CSVAGRMNTEAFF.

On this clonotype itself: A read error may produce the germline difference seen at one junction end. The chain has TRBV12-3 or TRBV12-4 and TRBJ2-7, with 7 bases lining up with TRBD2. The CDR3 covers 15 residues. DNA of the CDR3: TGTGCCAGCAGCCCCCGCGGGGCGGGGGTGGGGGAGCAGGACTTC. This translates into CASSPRGAGVGEQDF.

This clonotype was observed a few times. J is TRBJ1-4 and V is TRBV12-3 or TRBV12-4; 10 positions agree with TRBD1. Germline trimming cut 6 bases from V and 7 bases from J; bases unmatched to any gene: 2. The CDR3 has 13 amino acids. The CDR3 sequence: CASSRQGAEKLFF. CDR3 DNA: TGTGCCAGCAGCCGACAGGGGGCTGAAAAACTGTTTTTT.

This clonotype was seen repeatedly, ten times or more. The V and J genes are TRBV14 and TRBJ1-2; D is unresolved. CDR3 length: 13 amino acids. Deletions cut 0 bases from V and 5 bases from J, with 7 bases between. CDR1 is SGHDN and CDR2 is FVKESK in the germline V gene. The CDR3 region has the DNA TGTGCCAGCAGCCAAGATTTGGGGTATGGCTACACCTTC. Encoded protein: CASSQDLGYGYTF.

The V gene is TRBV20-1, the J gene TRBJ1-3, with D uncertain. The CDR3 runs 14 residues. Trimming took off 0 bases at V and 2 bases at J, with 8 bases between the two ends. Germline CDR1 DFQATT, CDR2 SNEGSKA (reference sequence). CDR3 sequence: CSARDPGAGNTIYF. CDR3 sequence (DNA): TGCAGTGCTAGAGATCCCGGGGCTGGAAACACCATATATTTT.

This chain joins TRBV20-1 and TRBJ1-6; 7 nucleotides align to TRBD1. The CDR3 covers 14 residues. The junction had 7 bases not matched to a gene; V was cut back by 4 bases and J by 7 bases. The germline CDR1 and CDR2 sequences are DFQATT and SNEGSKA (reference sequence). In DNA form, the CDR3 reads TGCAGTGCTACCCGGGACAGCAGAAATTCACCCCTCCACTTT. Translated: CSATRDSRNSPLHF.

The sample holds many counts of this clonotype. The CDR3: CSASRSGGGALDTQYF. DNA of the CDR3: TGCAGTGCTAGCCGGTCAGGCGGGGGGGCCTTGGATACGCAGTATTTT. The chain uses TRBV20-1 and TRBJ2-3, with 9 bases identical to TRBD2. The junction had 13 bases not matched to a gene; V was cut back by 3 bases and J by 6 bases. The germline CDR1 and CDR2 sequences are DFQATT and SNEGSKA (reference sequence). This CDR3 comprises 16 residues.

The rearrangement uses TRBV4-2 and TRBJ1-4; D not resolved. Germline V CDR1 and CDR2: LGHNA, YNFKEQ. The CDR3 totals 12 residues. V was trimmed by 0 bases and J by 14 bases, leaving 10 bases between them. CDR3 loop: CASSQEDRRLFF. CDR3 nucleotides: TGTGCCAGCAGCCAAGAGGATAGGCGGCTGTTTTTT.

The V call is TRBV20-1, the J call TRBJ2-2, with 10 nucleotides matching TRBD1. This CDR3 is 18 amino acids long. From germline, CDR1 is DFQATT and CDR2 SNEGSKA (reference sequence). Trimming at V came to 6 bases and at J to 4 bases, leaving 17 bases not matched to a gene. CDR3 in amino acids: CSAPHLGQGTSGTGELFF. CDR3 in DNA: TGCAGTGCCCCACACCTGGGACAGGGGACTTCGGGCACCGGGGAGCTGTTTTTT.

Points on this clonotype: Compared with germline, one end of the junction differs, possibly owing to a read error. The chain links TRBV7-7 to TRBJ2-3, with TRBD2 matching 7 bases. The CDR3 runs 16 residues. In germline, CDR1 is SSHAT, CDR2 FNYEAQ (reference sequence). The CDR3: CASSLGARGNTDTQYF. The CDR3 coding sequence is TGTGCTAGCAGCTTAGGCGCGCGGGGGAACACAGATACGCAGTATTTT.

CDR3 protein: CASSSTGGYRTGELFF. The CDR3 DNA is TGTGCCAGCAGCTCCACAGGGGGCTATCGAACCGGGGAGCTGTTTTTT. The chain carries TRBV5-6 and TRBJ2-2; TRBD1 aligns across 9 bases. Looked up from germline, CDR1 is SGHDT and CDR2 is YYEEEE. Trimming at V came to 3 bases and at J to 5 bases, leaving 8 bases not matched to a gene. The CDR3 is made up of 16 amino acids.

This clonotype was observed a few times. V usage is TRBV5-1 and J usage is TRBJ2-1; D unresolved. This CDR3 comprises 15 residues. The germline V gene has CDR1 SGHRS and CDR2 YFSETQ. V shed 0 bases and J shed 5 bases, with 12 bases lying between them. CDR3 amino acids: CASSLDSRRHNEQFF. Here the CDR3 DNA reads TGCGCCAGCAGCTTGGACTCCCGAAGACACAATGAGCAGTTCTTC.

The table lists this clonotype with a few counts. The chain recombines TRBV7-2 with TRBJ2-3; 9 bases map to TRBD2. The CDR3 length is 15 residues. Germline V gene lookup returns CDR1 SGHTA and CDR2 FQGNSA. V was pared by 4 bases and J by 5 bases, with 7 bases of the junction left unmatched. In DNA form, the CDR3 reads TGTGCCAGCAGCTACATTAGCGGGGGCCTAGATACGCAGTATTTT. This gives the protein CASSYISGGLDTQYF.

The V gene is TRBV28, the J gene TRBJ1-2; 10 nucleotides align to TRBD1. Germline trimming cut 2 bases from V and 8 bases from J; bases unmatched to any gene: 5. The CDR3 extends over 14 amino acids. Germline V gives CDR1 MDHEN, CDR2 SYDVKM. The DNA for the CDR3 is TGTGCCAGCAGTTTAAGGGACAGGGGAATGGGCTACACCTTC. It yields the protein CASSLRDRGMGYTF.

This rearrangement joins TRBV7-2 to TRBJ1-2, with D perhaps TRBD1 (6 bases). CDR1 SGHTA and CDR2 FQGNSA come from the germline V gene. Trimming removed 1 base from V and 6 bases from J, with 12 bases in between. The CDR3 extends over 14 amino acids. In nucleotides, the CDR3 is TGTGCCAGCAGCTTAGTCGCAGGGGCGGATGGCTACACCTTC. It codes for CASSLVAGADGYTF.

This clonotype was seen a few times. The chain recombines TRBV20-1 with TRBJ2-1, with D uncertain. The CDR3 is 14 amino acids. V was shortened by 6 bases and J by 5 bases, with 17 bases between the two germline ends. Germline values: CDR1 DFQATT, CDR2 SNEGSKA (reference sequence). DNA for the CDR3: TGCAGTGCCGTATTTGATAAGTCCCACAATGAGCAGTTCTTC. The encoded protein is CSAVFDKSHNEQFF.

Many counts were recorded for this clonotype. This rearrangement joins TRBV5-1 to TRBJ2-3; 10 bases fit TRBD1. J lost 5 bases, V lost 4 bases, and 4 bases had no gene match. Looked up from germline, CDR1 is SGHRS and CDR2 is YFSETQ. The CDR3 extends over 14 amino acids. CDR3 loop: CASSPGQGGDTQYF. The CDR3, as DNA: TGCGCCAGCAGCCCCGGACAGGGGGGAGATACGCAGTATTTT. Full variable domain (rest looked up from reference TRBV5-1 and TRBJ2-3): KAGVTQTPRYLIKTRGQQVTLSCSPISGHRSVSWYQQTPGQGLQFLFEYFSETQRNKGNFPGRFSGRQFSNSRSEMNVSTLELGDSALYLCASSPGQGGDTQYFGPGTRLTVL.

This clonotype appeared a few times. V gene TRBV18 combines with J gene TRBJ1-1; D gene unclear. Germline V gives CDR1 KGHSH, CDR2 LQKENI. CDR3 length: 15 residues. The germline V and J ends were trimmed by 3 bases and 4 bases, with 15 bases remaining between them. The CDR3 sequence is CASSPQTPRGTEAFF. The CDR3 nucleotides are TGTGCCAGCTCACCTCAGACCCCACGGGGCACTGAAGCTTTCTTT.

In this sample, this clonotype turned up a few times. The chain employs TRBV7-6 and TRBJ1-6; TRBD1 is a possible D gene (6 bases). Trimming removed 5 bases at V and 0 bases at J, with 20 bases between. This CDR3 comprises 19 residues. Germline CDR1 and CDR2: SGHVS and FNYEAQ. CDR3 bases: TGTGCCAGCAGCCCAGAGTGGGGGGGGCAAAGCTCCTATAATTCACCCCTCCACTTT. It encodes CASSPEWGGQSSYNSPLHF.

The chain carries TRBV7-3 and TRBJ2-4; 8 bases are shared with TRBD1. The CDR3 totals 13 residues. The V gene's germline CDR1 is SGHTA and CDR2 FQGTGA. J was trimmed by 3 bases and V by 6 bases; bases with no gene match: 1. CDR3 coding DNA: TGTGCCAGCAGTACAGGGGGCAAAAACATTCAGTACTTC. Translated: CASSTGGKNIQYF.

The rearrangement links TRBV7-2 to TRBJ1-1; D might be TRBD1 (5 bases). With 1 base removed from V and 6 bases from J, the gap between germline ends came to 9 bases. The CDR3 is 13 amino acids. Germline loops: CDR1 SGHTA, CDR2 FQGNSA. The CDR3 sequence: CASSLVGHSEAFF. CDR3 DNA: TGTGCCAGCAGCTTAGTTGGACACTCTGAAGCTTTCTTT.

In its sample, this clonotype was seen a few times. The J gene is TRBJ1-1, the V gene TRBV11-2, with 7 bases fitting TRBD1. The trim removed 0 bases at V and 10 bases at J, leaving 14 bases unmatched. The CDR3 runs 16 residues. CDR1 is SGHAT, CDR2 FQNNGV, per germline. The CDR3 sequence: CASSLEPAGGGIGAFF. For the CDR3, the DNA is TGTGCCAGCAGCTTAGAGCCGGCAGGGGGTGGGATAGGAGCTTTCTTT.

The chain combines TRBV6-2 or TRBV6-3 with TRBJ1-5, with D unresolved. Germline V gene data show CDR1 as MNHEY and CDR2 as SVGEGT. Trimming removed 5 bases at V and 4 bases at J, with 12 bases between. The CDR3 length is 14 residues. CDR3 nucleotides: TGTGCCAGCAGTCGAAGCAGTCGGAATCAGCCCCAGCATTTT. Translating it yields CASSRSSRNQPQHF.

V usage is TRBV20-1 and J usage is TRBJ1-2; D possibly corresponds to TRBD1 (5 bases). The V gene's germline CDR1 is DFQATT and CDR2 SNEGSKA (reference sequence). The germline V and J ends were trimmed by 6 bases and 0 bases, with 14 bases remaining between them. The CDR3 spans 14 residues. The CDR3 DNA reads as TGCAGTGCGCCGGAGGGGATTACTAACTATGGCTACACCTTC. Its translation: CSAPEGITNYGYTF.

This clonotype was seen a few times. DNA of the CDR3: TGTGCCAGCAGTTTACTTCGGACAGCTTCTAATGAAAAACTGTTTTTT. Amino acid sequence: CASSLLRTASNEKLFF. J is TRBJ1-4 and V is TRBV28; D possibly corresponds to TRBD1 (6 bases). The CDR3 is 16 residues long. Trimming stripped 2 bases from V and 3 bases from J, with 13 bases between. Germline values: CDR1 MDHEN, CDR2 SYDVKM.